The 14 T cell receptor beta chains reported below all come from one sample, sequenced in a study of cytomegalovirus exposure and HLA in healthy donors. With 60 Vbeta and 13 Jbeta primers, the PCR was carried out. Sequenced by immunoSEQ multiplex PCR; TCRdb stores in-frame clones only, minus some. The table includes about 180,000 clones, over 70% detected once. Material for sequencing was PBMCs. These receptors were collected from a woman aged 50 to 60 in good health and CMV-seronegative.

The chain joins TRBV2 to TRBJ2-5; TRBD1 matches 8 bases. The CDR3 has 12 amino acids. Germline values: CDR1 SNHLY, CDR2 FYNNEI. V trimming: 7 bases; J trimming: 3 bases; junction bases outside the gene matches: 1. The CDR3 DNA follows: TGTGCCAGCAAGGACAGGGAAGAGACCCAGTACTTC. Protein sequence: CASKDREETQYF.

The chain employs TRBV4-2 and TRBJ2-7, with no clear D. The CDR3 totals 14 residues. The V gene lost 1 base and the J gene lost 1 base, with 8 bases spanning the gap. Germline V gene data show CDR1 as LGHNA and CDR2 as YNFKEQ. CDR3: CASSQVSDSYEQYF. The CDR3 DNA follows: TGTGCCAGCAGCCAAGTTTCAGATTCCTACGAGCAGTACTTC.

This rearrangement joins TRBV5-1 to TRBJ1-3, with D maybe TRBD1 (5 bases). Looked up from germline, CDR1 is SGHRS and CDR2 is YFSETQ. The CDR3 runs to 13 residues. Trimming pared 5 bases from V and 7 bases from J, leaving 13 bases between. The CDR3 loop reads CASRTSGGNTIYF. The CDR3 bases are TGCGCCAGCAGGACAAGCGGGGGGAACACCATATATTTT.

In the case of this clone: The same CDR3 arises from other DNA sequences in this sample as well. The V call is TRBV18, the J call TRBJ2-7; no clear D gene. CDR1 KGHSH and CDR2 LQKENI come from the germline V gene. The CDR3 consists of 11 residues. The ends were cut back, 3 bases at V and 3 bases at J, with 3 bases in the middle. CDR3 sequence (DNA): TGTGCCAGCTCACCCAACTACGAGCAGTACTTC. It translates to CASSPNYEQYF.

The chain links TRBV5-1 to TRBJ2-7; perhaps TRBD2 as D (6 bases). Per the germline V gene, CDR1 is SGHRS and CDR2 is YFSETQ. There are 16 residues in the CDR3. Trimming cost V 0 bases and J 3 bases, with 16 bases left between them. The CDR3 DNA follows: TGCGCCAGCAGCTTGGCGTGGTCGGGAGTTGGCTACGAGCAGTACTTC. Translated, it gives CASSLAWSGVGYEQYF.

This clone was detected only a few times. The CDR3 nucleotides read TGCGCCAGCAGCCAAGATGGCGGTCGGGGGACGCAGTATTTT. Protein product: CASSQDGGRGTQYF. The V gene is TRBV4-3, the J gene TRBJ2-3; D may be TRBD2 (6 bases). Trimming left V 0 bases short and J 9 bases short, with 13 bases between. This CDR3 contains 14 residues. CDR1 is LGHNA and CDR2 is YSLEER in the germline V gene.

The V call is TRBV4-2, the J call TRBJ2-7; 8 positions match TRBD2. V trimming: 4 bases; J trimming: 3 bases; junction bases outside the gene matches: 8. Germline lookup yields CDR1 LGHNA and CDR2 YNFKEQ. This CDR3 comprises 15 residues. Here the CDR3 DNA reads TGTGCCAGCAGCCGGACCAGCGGGAGCTTCTACGAGCAGTACTTC. It is translated as CASSRTSGSFYEQYF.

The chain has TRBV18 and TRBJ2-2; 7 nucleotides line up with TRBD1. Germline V CDR1 and CDR2: KGHSH, LQKENI. V trimming: 4 bases; J trimming: 0 bases; junction bases outside the gene matches: 14. This CDR3 has 19 amino acids. CDR3 DNA sequence: TGTGCCAGCTCACTTCGGACAGGTCTAACCCTCGCGAACACCGGGGAGCTGTTTTTT. Protein sequence: CASSLRTGLTLANTGELFF.

This clone was detected a few times. Germline is not matched at one junction end, which may reflect a read error. The J gene is TRBJ2-3, the V gene TRBV7-9; D remains unclear. Germline assignment: CDR1 SEHNR and CDR2 FQNEAQ (reference sequence). CDR3 length: 15 residues. The CDR3 DNA sequence: TGTTCCAGCAGCTTAGCCCCGCCTCCAGTGGATACGCAGTATTTT. Residues: CSSSLAPPPVDTQYF.

The CDR3 region is CASTPGQSYNEQFF. As DNA, the CDR3 is TGTGCCAGCACACCGGGACAGAGCTACAATGAGCAGTTCTTC. The chain uses TRBV25-1 and TRBJ2-1; 7 nucleotides align to TRBD1. CDR3 size: 14 residues. With V trimmed by 7 bases and J by 3 bases, 6 bases remained unmatched. Germline CDR1 and CDR2: MGHDK and SYGVNS.

A single count supports this clone. The chain recombines TRBV4-1 with TRBJ2-7; maybe TRBD1 (6 bases). Germline CDR1 and CDR2: MGHRA and YSYEKL. The V gene lost 1 base and the J gene lost 1 base, with 14 bases spanning the gap. The CDR3 runs 16 residues. CDR3: CASSQAGHPGSYEQYF. CDR3 DNA sequence: TGCGCCAGCAGCCAAGCGGGACACCCGGGTTCCTACGAGCAGTACTTC.

The CDR3 protein is CASIDRGNQPQHF. CDR3 nucleotides: TGTGCCAGTATCGACAGAGGCAATCAGCCCCAGCATTTT. This sequence joins TRBV19 and TRBJ1-5; weak D call: TRBD1 (5 bases). CDR1 is LNHDA, CDR2 SQIVND, per germline (reference sequence). The CDR3 sequence is 13 residues long. The germline V and J ends were trimmed by 7 bases and 2 bases, with 9 bases remaining between them.

The gene calls are TRBV7-2 and TRBJ2-7, with TRBD1 identical over 10 bases. The CDR3 extends over 15 amino acids. CDR1 is SGHTA, CDR2 FQGNSA, per germline. With 5 bases clipped from V and 4 bases from J, the junction kept 8 bases outside the gene matches. This CDR3 is CASSIRQGAGYEQYF. DNA of the CDR3: TGTGCCAGCAGCATAAGACAGGGGGCAGGGTACGAGCAGTACTTC.

This chain's CDR3 is CASSEREDTEAFF. DNA for the CDR3: TGTGCCAGCAGTGAAAGGGAGGACACTGAAGCTTTCTTT. The J gene is TRBJ1-1, the V gene TRBV2; D ambiguous. V was clipped by 2 bases and J by 3 bases, with 7 bases between them. The CDR3 spans 13 residues. CDR1 is SNHLY, CDR2 FYNNEI, per germline.